This TCR beta chain emerged from a study of T cells in Graves' hyperthyroidism and ophthalmopathy. Trimming took 0 bases from V and 6 from J; bases not matched to a gene: 6. CDR3 length: 15 residues. CDR1 and CDR2 (germline): MNHNS, SASEGT. TCR beta CDR3 sequences were amplified from RNA transcripts. The TCR CDR3 first-round RT-PCR relied on the HTBI primer set. Each CDR3 protein is one row after TCRdb ran MiXCR on the multiplex PCR reads. The data contain around 390,000 distinct CDR3 sequences, approximately 14% of them singletons. Ten or more counts support this clonotype. V gene TRBV6-1 combines with J gene TRBJ1-2; 8 bases are shared with TRBD1. Material for sequencing was blood. This TCR derives from a woman in her 30s with Graves' ophthalmopathy. Here the CDR3 DNA reads TGTGCCAGCAGTGAAGCCCTGGACAGGGAACATGGCTACACCTTC. Protein: CASSEALDREHGYTF.